The clone carrying this TCR beta chain occurred a few times. Its antigen is undetermined. This sample is part of a study of CD8 T cells in ankylosing spondylitis. It was by quantitative 5'-RACE with molecular barcodes that TCR beta libraries were made. TCRdb processed the 5' RACE reads anew with MiXCR; each CDR3 protein has one entry. In the table there are 200,000 to 250,000 distinct CDR3 sequences, about 7% of which are singletons. Findings of the study overall: Matched ankylosing spondylitis synovial fluid reportedly showed significant enrichment of disease-linked clones. Earlier literature documents some of the motif variants in reactive arthritis synovial fluid and blood. One TCR beta motif, made up of fewer than 10 highly homologous variants, appeared characteristic of ankylosing spondylitis blood. Within peripheral blood, clones linked to disease were CD8+ and relatively rare.

CDR1 is DFQATT, CDR2 SNEGSKA, per germline (reference sequence). The CDR3 runs 15 residues. With 4 bases clipped from V and 5 bases from J, the junction kept 11 bases outside the gene matches. The sample consisted of blood, either unsorted or a sorted T cell fraction (not recorded which). This receptor was identified in a male donor with ankylosing spondylitis. This chain uses TRBV20-1 with TRBJ2-7; 10 nucleotides align to TRBD2. CDR3 region: CSAIILAGVINEQYF. Written as DNA, the CDR3 is TGCAGTGCTATTATCCTAGCGGGAGTCATCAACGAGCAGTACTTC.